Below, one T cell receptor beta chain is given with its context. Its recognized antigen is unknown. No much larger clonotype is one base removed from it; base qualities were not supplied. In the prospective study, participants were roughly 18 to 100 years old, resided in under 30 geographic areas of the United States, and were enrolled through a virtual design. To assign participants to cohorts, the prospective study relied on clinical history that participants themselves reported in a screening survey and a study questionnaire. For ImmuneRACE Cohort 3, a participant was defined as recovered based on two consecutive negative NP/OP PCR tests, clearance by a healthcare professional, or resolution of symptoms. Each participant in the prospective study had whole blood, serum and a nasopharyngeal or oropharyngeal swab collected by mobile phlebotomists. Additional blood draws and questionnaires over an approximately two-month period could optionally be provided by prospective study participants. Before DNA extraction, prospective study blood samples were shipped either frozen or at room temperature.

This sample is part of a study of blood T cell repertoires in COVID-19 (dated by TCRdb to the early 2020s). At the level of the whole study: Samples from collaborators originated in the United States, Italy and Spain and spanned both the acute and convalescent phases of COVID-19. The material from the prospective study consisted of cDNA or gDNA derived from T cells, B-cell-depleted T cells, or PBMCs. Deeply sampled blood TCRbeta repertoires from subjects exposed to, actively infected with, or recovered from COVID-19 were included in the dataset. The repertoires were made available in a free public database intended to serve as a resource for research on the immune response to SARS-CoV-2. The samples were drawn from the first 160 participants of the ongoing ImmuneRACE study and from some 1,300 subjects provided by 6 global collaborators. A de-identified subject ID, COVID-19 status, age in years and sex were almost always included in the sample metadata. Where available, HLA class I and class II types were taken from metadata supplied by the sample provider and were not determined by assay-based typing.

TCRbeta CDR3 regions were amplified from genomic DNA by means of the immunoSEQ Assay, a bias-controlled multiplex PCR. The authors' analysis ran thus. The number of nucleated cells in each sample was estimated from the amplification of reference gene primers within the assay. To quantify the absolute abundance of each unique TCRbeta CDR3 rearrangement, sequence reads were collapsed and filtered. For each sample, productive Simpson clonality was calculated as the square root of Simpson's diversity index across productive rearrangements. The table was pulled from immuneACCESS by TCRdb, which kept in-frame rearrangements only. Such tables lose some clones; where checked, under half of the loss comes from unresolved V genes, and the rest has no known cause. V and J calls and clone size are copied from that table; D and trimming were computed from the DNA. Recorded for this sample are over 350,000 clones; more than 70% of them occurred a single time. Of the sample, more than 0.95% falls within the top ten clones.

Overall study results and their limits: How much clinical and demographic metadata was included differed by source and by participant, and the metadata was provided uncurated.

The CDR3 runs 13 residues from the cysteine to the phenylalanine. Just CDR3 DNA is preserved here, 39 bases in frame from base 1. V is shortened by 6 bases, J by 1 base, and the region joining them spans 12 bases. The germline V gene (reference sequence) specifies GTSNPN as CDR1 and SVGIG as CDR2. The chain was built from TRBV30 and TRBJ1-1, and TRBD1 may be the D gene, going by 6 matching bases. Sequences were obtained from PBMCs or T cells enriched from blood (not recorded which). The receptor was isolated from a young woman who had recovered from COVID-19. This receptor carries the CDR3 CACTTGTNTEAFF. The DNA sequence is TGTGCCTGTACAACAGGGACGAACACTGAAGCTTTCTTT. The full variable domain, completed from the reference TRBV30 and TRBJ1-1 proteins outside the CDR3, reads SQTIHQWPATLVQPVGSPLSLECTVEGTSNPNLYWYRQAAGRGLQLLFYSVGIGQISSEVPQNLSASRPQDRQFILSSKKLLLSDSGFYLCACTTGTNTEAFFGQGTRLTVV.